The 25 T cell receptor beta chains in this list originate from one sample, sequenced in a study of cytomegalovirus exposure and HLA in healthy donors. Primers for the PCR totalled 60 Vbeta and 13 Jbeta. Assay used: immunoSEQ multiplex PCR; TCRdb lists only in-frame clones, some missing. The data show about 160,000 clones, 81% seen once. Sequenced material: PBMCs. These receptors originate from a woman between 18 and 29 years old in good health and CMV-seronegative.

The rearrangement joins TRBV6-1 to TRBJ1-5; 9 bases align to TRBD1. Per germline, CDR1 MNHNS and CDR2 SASEGT. J was trimmed by 5 bases and V by 6 bases; bases with no gene match: 5. The CDR3 sequence is 14 residues long. The chain's CDR3 is CASRTTGGDQPQHF. The CDR3 DNA reads as TGTGCCAGCAGGACCACAGGGGGCGATCAGCCCCAGCATTTT.

The rearrangement uses TRBV2 and TRBJ2-3; the D is unclear. The CDR3 covers 14 residues. The V and J ends lost 5 bases and 0 bases respectively, with 9 bases between them. Germline CDR1 reads SNHLY; CDR2 reads FYNNEI. CDR3 in DNA: TGTGCCAGCAGTCCTGTCTCTAGCACAGATACGCAGTATTTT. Translated, it gives CASSPVSSTDTQYF. The variable domain in full, completed from reference TRBV2 and TRBJ2-3, reads EPEVTQTPSHQVTQMGQEVILRCVPISNHLYFYWYRQILGQKVEFLVSFYNNEISEKSEIFDDQFSVERPDGSNFTLKIRSTKLEDSAMYFCASSPVSSTDTQYFGPGTRLTVL.

The gene calls are TRBV28 and TRBJ2-1; TRBD1 is a possible D gene (5 bases). The V gene's germline CDR1 is MDHEN and CDR2 SYDVKM. V was shortened by 7 bases and J by 0 bases, with 16 bases between the two germline ends. The CDR3 is 16 residues long. The CDR3 nucleotides are TGTGCCAGCAAGGGGTTGGTAATTAGCTCCTACAATGAGCAGTTCTTC. Translation gives CASKGLVISSYNEQFF.

This sequence joins TRBV6-1 and TRBJ2-7; D is perhaps TRBD1 (5 bases). Germline CDR1 is MNHNS and CDR2 is SASEGT. The V gene lost 5 bases and the J gene lost 5 bases, with 13 bases spanning the gap. There are 13 residues in the CDR3. CDR3 sequence (DNA): TGTGCCAGCAGTTTAACGACAGCTAACGAGCAGTACTTC. Amino acids: CASSLTTANEQYF.

The chain uses TRBV21-1 and TRBJ1-5; TRBD1 is the table's D call and was not checked against the DNA. TRBV21-1 counts as a pseudogene. The CDR3 runs to 15 residues. In DNA form, the CDR3 reads TGTGCCAGCAGCTCCCGGGACAGGGATTACCAGCCCCAGCATTTT. Translating gives CASSSRDRDYQPQHF.

The V call is TRBV6-1, the J call TRBJ1-6; no clear D gene. Per the germline V gene, CDR1 is MNHNS and CDR2 is SASEGT. This CDR3 is built from 14 residues. V was shortened by 6 bases and J by 9 bases, with 15 bases between the two germline ends. The CDR3 DNA reads TGTGCCAGCAGACTCCAGCGGGCCCGTTCACCCCTCCACTTT. Protein product: CASRLQRARSPLHF.

This clone was seen only a few times. This chain joins TRBV5-4 and TRBJ1-2; D is unclear. This CDR3 has 14 residues. The V gene's germline CDR1 is SGHNT and CDR2 YYREEE (reference sequence). Deletions cut 0 bases from V and 0 bases from J, with 6 bases between. The CDR3 nucleotides read TGTGCCAGCAGCTTGGTGGCAGCTAACTATGGCTACACCTTC. Its protein is CASSLVAANYGYTF.

The V call is TRBV4-2, the J call TRBJ1-2; 12 bases are shared with TRBD1. Germline-derived CDR1 and CDR2 are LGHNA and YNFKEQ. The V segment lost 0 bases and the J segment 8 bases; nucleotides outside the gene matches: 4. This CDR3 region has 15 residues. In nucleotides, the CDR3 is TGTGCCAGCAGCCAAGAGAGGGACAGGGGGCAGGGCTACACCTTC. It translates to CASSQERDRGQGYTF.

This clone was counted once. CDR3 nucleotides: TGTGCCAGCAGCTTAAAATCCCGGGAGGGGCTCTCTGGGGCCAACGTCCTGACTTTC. Amino acids: CASSLKSREGLSGANVLTF. The chain links TRBV13 to TRBJ2-6; the match to TRBD2 covers 8 bases. V lost 2 bases, J lost 0 bases, and 9 bases stayed unmatched. This CDR3 contains 19 residues. The germline V gene encodes CDR1 PRHDT and CDR2 FYEKMQ (reference sequence). The full variable domain, its missing parts supplied by reference TRBV13 and TRBJ2-6, is AAGVIQSPRHLIKEKRETATLKCYPIPRHDTVYWYQQGPGQDPQFLISFYEKMQSDKGSIPDRFSAQQFSDYHSELNMSSLELGDSALYFCASSLKSREGLSGANVLTFGAGSRLTVL.

V is TRBV5-1 and J is TRBJ1-2, with 8 bases matching TRBD1. Unmatched junction bases numbered 14, after V lost 4 bases and J lost 6 bases. The CDR3 is 16 amino acids. Germline values: CDR1 SGHRS, CDR2 YFSETQ. Here the CDR3 reads CASSLPGPQGAHGYTF. DNA for the CDR3: TGCGCCAGCAGCCTCCCAGGCCCGCAGGGGGCTCATGGCTACACCTTC.

The chain couples TRBV5-4 to TRBJ2-1; the D gene is possibly TRBD1 (5 bases). This CDR3 comprises 13 residues. Germline assignment: CDR1 SGHNT and CDR2 YYREEE (reference sequence). V was trimmed by 7 bases and J by 2 bases, leaving 10 bases between them. CDR3 sequence reads: CASGAETYNEQFF. The CDR3 DNA reads as TGTGCCAGCGGGGCAGAAACCTACAATGAGCAGTTCTTC.

This sequence joins TRBV6-6 and TRBJ2-3; perhaps TRBD2 as D (6 bases). With 6 bases removed from V and 6 bases from J, the gap between germline ends came to 19 bases. Germline-derived CDR1 and CDR2 are MNHNY and SVGAGI (reference sequence). CDR3 length equals 15 residues. CDR3 nucleotide sequence: TGTGCCAGCAGACCCCTCGGGGAGGCGGGGGATACGCAGTATTTT. This sequence encodes CASRPLGEAGDTQYF.

In regard to this clone: The junction shows a germline mismatch at one end, possibly a read error. The V and J genes are TRBV2 and TRBJ2-5; 10 nucleotides match TRBD2. The CDR3 is 13 amino acids. Germline values: CDR1 SNHLY, CDR2 FYNNEI. The CDR3 DNA reads TGTGCCAGCAGTGAAGCCAGGCTAGCGGGAGTTAACTTC. It specifies CASSEARLAGVNF.

The chain links TRBV28 to TRBJ2-7, with 8 bases fitting TRBD1. CDR1 MDHEN and CDR2 SYDVKM come from the germline V gene. Trimming took 6 bases from V and 2 from J; bases not matched to a gene: 6. The CDR3 consists of 14 residues. The CDR3 region has the DNA TGTGCCAGCAGACCCCGACAGGGGCCCTACGAGCAGTACTTC. Translating gives CASRPRQGPYEQYF. Full variable domain (rest looked up from reference TRBV28 and TRBJ2-7): DVKVTQSSRYLVKRTGEKVFLECVQDMDHENMFWYRQDPGLGLRLIYFSYDVKMKEKGDIPEGYSVSREKKERFSLILESASTNQTSMYLCASRPRQGPYEQYFGPGTRLTVT.

This clone was found once. This chain uses TRBV2 with TRBJ2-3; 11 positions agree with TRBD1. CDR3 size: 15 residues. CDR1 and CDR2 from the germline V gene are SNHLY and FYNNEI. V shed 6 bases and J 5 bases; nucleotides not matched to a gene: 7. Here the CDR3 reads CASRGQGARGDTQYF. CDR3 nucleotide sequence: TGTGCCAGCAGAGGACAGGGGGCCCGTGGAGATACGCAGTATTTT.

This chain connects TRBV2 to TRBJ1-1, with D hard to call. V dropped 5 bases and J dropped 0 bases, with 7 bases sitting between them. Germline V gives CDR1 SNHLY, CDR2 FYNNEI. The CDR3 extends over 13 amino acids. The CDR3 spells CASSFTLNTEAFF. CDR3 bases: TGTGCCAGCAGTTTTACACTGAACACTGAAGCTTTCTTT.

This chain connects TRBV11-2 to TRBJ2-7, with D possibly matching TRBD2 (5 bases). The CDR3 covers 14 residues. V dropped 4 bases and J dropped 0 bases, with 10 bases sitting between them. Germline V gives CDR1 SGHAT, CDR2 FQNNGV. CDR3 DNA sequence: TGTGCCAGCAGCTCGAGCGGAAGCTCCTACGAGCAGTACTTC. Encoded protein: CASSSSGSSYEQYF.

The V gene is TRBV5-1, the J gene TRBJ2-7; the match to TRBD2 covers 16 bases. Per the germline V gene, CDR1 is SGHRS and CDR2 is YFSETQ. With 4 bases clipped from V and 5 bases from J, the junction kept 3 bases outside the gene matches. The CDR3 runs to 15 residues. The chain's CDR3 is CASSPGTSGGDEQYF. In nucleotides, the CDR3 is TGCGCCAGCAGCCCCGGGACTAGCGGGGGGGACGAGCAGTACTTC.

The V and J genes are TRBV11-2 and TRBJ2-3; D unresolved. Trimming shortened V by 3 bases and J by 5 bases, and 12 bases separated the two germline ends. CDR1 and CDR2 from the germline V gene are SGHAT and FQNNGV. The CDR3 spans 14 residues. The CDR3 DNA reads TGTGCCAGCAGCTTTACCCCCCTACGAGATACGCAGTATTTT. Amino acids: CASSFTPLRDTQYF.

V usage is TRBV4-1 and J usage is TRBJ1-3; TRBD1 is a possible D gene (5 bases). CDR1 is MGHRA and CDR2 is YSYEKL in the germline V gene. V dropped 1 base and J dropped 1 base, with 8 bases sitting between them. The CDR3 totals 15 residues. The CDR3 DNA sequence: TGCGCCAGCAGCCAAGTCGACAGTTCTGGAAACACCATATATTTT. Its protein product is CASSQVDSSGNTIYF.

The rearrangement joins TRBV18 to TRBJ2-7; maybe TRBD2 (5 bases). Trimming removed 3 bases at V and 2 bases at J, with 5 bases between. Per the germline V gene, CDR1 is KGHSH and CDR2 is LQKENI. This CDR3 region has 12 residues. CDR3 sequence (DNA): TGTGCCAGCTCACCGAGGGCCTACGAGCAGTACTTC. Translating it yields CASSPRAYEQYF.

The gene calls are TRBV4-1 and TRBJ2-2; unclear D gene. CDR1 is MGHRA and CDR2 is YSYEKL in the germline V gene. Trimming took 1 base from V and 5 from J, leaving 5 bases between them. The CDR3 covers 13 residues. The CDR3 loop reads CASSQAKTGELFF. CDR3 DNA: TGCGCCAGCAGCCAAGCCAAAACCGGGGAGCTGTTTTTT.

V usage is TRBV18 and J usage is TRBJ2-1; TRBD2 matches at 8 bases. This CDR3 comprises 16 residues. After removal of 0 bases from V and 4 bases from J, the junction contained 5 bases not matched to a gene. Germline-derived CDR1 and CDR2 are KGHSH and LQKENI. The CDR3 DNA follows: TGTGCCAGCTCACCACCGTCACTAGCGGATTACAATGAGCAGTTCTTC. Translated, it gives CASSPPSLADYNEQFF.

The chain employs TRBV7-9 and TRBJ2-7, with 8 nucleotides matching TRBD1. CDR1 and CDR2 (germline): SEHNR, FQNEAQ (reference sequence). This CDR3 comprises 12 residues. This CDR3 reads CSSGQGLYEQYF. CDR3 coding DNA: TGTTCCTCCGGACAGGGTCTATACGAGCAGTACTTC.

In this sample, this clone turned up a few times. This sequence joins TRBV6-5 and TRBJ2-7, with 8 bases that match TRBD2. Germline assignment: CDR1 MNHEY and CDR2 SVGAGI. The CDR3 consists of 15 residues. Germline trimming cut 1 base from V and 2 bases from J; bases unmatched to any gene: 4. CDR3 protein: CASSYYSGGAYEQYF. The CDR3 DNA reads TGTGCCAGCAGTTACTATTCGGGGGGGGCCTACGAGCAGTACTTC.